The rows below give T cell receptor beta chains drawn from one sample of a study of cytomegalovirus exposure and HLA in healthy donors. The assay was immunoSEQ multiplex PCR, and TCRdb's table has in-frame clones only and misses some. The sample shows 95,000 to 150,000 clones, approximately 74% of them seen only once. Sequenced input: PBMCs. The origin of the receptors is a man between 35 and 55 years old in good health and CMV-seropositive. Both conserved end residues are part of each CDR3. Each record gives: clone size, D gene, J gene, V gene, CDR3 length, CDR3 protein, CDR3 DNA. The D gene is left open where the match is weak. Size is stated for part of the rows, as once, few or many counts, or as a class when the clone is expanded.

clone size: few
D gene: TRBD1
J gene: TRBJ2-3
V gene: TRBV19
CDR3 length: 15
CDR3 protein: CASSIGTGSTDTQYF
CDR3 DNA: TGTGCCAGTAGTATAGGGACAGGAAGCACAGATACGCAGTATTTT

clone size: .
D gene: .
J gene: TRBJ2-7
V gene: TRBV6-5
CDR3 length: 14
CDR3 protein: CASSYDPRGYEQYF
CDR3 DNA: TGTGCCAGCAGTTACGACCCCCGGGGGTACGAGCAGTACTTC

clone size: .
D gene: TRBD1
J gene: TRBJ1-4
V gene: TRBV30
CDR3 length: 14
CDR3 protein: CAWSVQGGVEKLFF
CDR3 DNA: TGTGCCTGGAGTGTACAAGGGGGCGTTGAAAAACTGTTTTTT

clone size: .
D gene: TRBD1
J gene: TRBJ2-4
V gene: TRBV7-2
CDR3 length: 18
CDR3 protein: CASSEWTGGTKAKNIQYF
CDR3 DNA: TGTGCCAGCAGCGAGTGGACAGGGGGAACGAAGGCCAAAAACATTCAGTACTTC

clone size: .
D gene: TRBD1
J gene: TRBJ2-3
V gene: TRBV5-4
CDR3 length: 16
CDR3 protein: CASSDEDRGRTDTQYF
CDR3 DNA: TGTGCCAGCAGCGACGAAGACAGGGGTCGCACAGATACGCAGTATTTT

clone size: .
D gene: .
J gene: TRBJ1-2
V gene: TRBV19
CDR3 length: 12
CDR3 protein: CASSVGYYGYTF
CDR3 DNA: TGTGCCAGTAGTGTCGGGTACTATGGCTACACCTTC

clone size: .
D gene: .
J gene: TRBJ2-3
V gene: TRBV9
CDR3 length: 14
CDR3 protein: CASSVLRGTDTQYF
CDR3 DNA: TGTGCCAGCAGCGTACTCCGGGGCACAGATACGCAGTATTTT

clone size: .
D gene: TRBD1
J gene: TRBJ1-2
V gene: TRBV7-2
CDR3 length: 13
CDR3 protein: CASSLDRDYGYTF
CDR3 DNA: TGTGCCAGCAGCCTGGACAGGGACTATGGCTACACCTTC

clone size: .
D gene: TRBD1
J gene: TRBJ1-2
V gene: TRBV4-2
CDR3 length: 15
CDR3 protein: CASSQGAGGDYGYTF
CDR3 DNA: TGTGCCAGCAGCCAAGGGGCAGGGGGCGACTATGGCTACACCTTC

clone size: .
D gene: .
J gene: TRBJ2-7
V gene: TRBV7-2
CDR3 length: 14
CDR3 protein: CASSARGAGYEQYF
CDR3 DNA: TGTGCCAGCAGCGCCAGGGGGGCTGGGTACGAGCAGTACTTC

clone size: .
D gene: TRBD1
J gene: TRBJ1-1
V gene: TRBV10-3
CDR3 length: 17
CDR3 protein: CAIGTGASPAFGTEAFF
CDR3 DNA: TGTGCCATCGGGACAGGGGCCTCCCCAGCCTTTGGCACTGAAGCTTTCTTT

clone size: once
D gene: .
J gene: TRBJ2-1
V gene: TRBV30
CDR3 length: 13
CDR3 protein: CACKPGWGSTLFF
CDR3 DNA: TGTGCCTGCAAACCGGGATGGGGTTCAACCCTGTTCTTC

clone size: .
D gene: .
J gene: TRBJ2-2
V gene: TRBV7-9
CDR3 length: 14
CDR3 protein: CASSFEGNTGELFF
CDR3 DNA: TGTGCCAGCAGCTTTGAGGGGAACACCGGGGAGCTGTTTTTT

clone size: .
D gene: .
J gene: TRBJ2-1
V gene: TRBV6-6
CDR3 length: 15
CDR3 protein: CASREWTASYNEQFF
CDR3 DNA: TGTGCCAGCAGAGAATGGACTGCCTCCTACAATGAGCAGTTCTTC

clone size: .
D gene: .
J gene: TRBJ1-1
V gene: TRBV10-3
CDR3 length: 15
CDR3 protein: CAIRDSSSMNTEAFF
CDR3 DNA: TGTGCCATAAGAGACAGCAGTAGCATGAACACTGAAGCTTTCTTT

clone size: .
D gene: .
J gene: TRBJ2-7
V gene: TRBV6-5
CDR3 length: 13
CDR3 protein: CASGPGREGEQYF
CDR3 DNA: TGTGCCAGCGGTCCGGGCAGGGAAGGCGAGCAGTACTTC

clone size: .
D gene: .
J gene: TRBJ2-7
V gene: TRBV29-1
CDR3 length: 11
CDR3 protein: CSVGAGNEQYF
CDR3 DNA: TGCAGCGTTGGGGCAGGGAACGAGCAGTACTTC

clone size: few
D gene: TRBD2
J gene: TRBJ2-2
V gene: TRBV29-1
CDR3 length: 16
CDR3 protein: CSVGGLAGGETGELFF
CDR3 DNA: TGCAGCGTTGGGGGACTAGCGGGAGGGGAGACCGGGGAGCTGTTTTTT

clone size: .
D gene: TRBD1
J gene: TRBJ1-6
V gene: TRBV19
CDR3 length: 15
CDR3 protein: CASSIDRGANSPLHF
CDR3 DNA: TGTGCCAGTAGTATCGACAGGGGGGCTAATTCACCCCTCCACTTT

clone size: few
D gene: .
J gene: TRBJ2-7
V gene: TRBV5-1
CDR3 length: 13
CDR3 protein: CASSRGGVEEQYF
CDR3 DNA: TGCGCCAGCAGCCGAGGCGGGGTAGAGGAGCAGTACTTC

clone size: .
D gene: TRBD1
J gene: TRBJ2-3
V gene: TRBV6-6
CDR3 length: 13
CDR3 protein: CASLKGATDTQYF
CDR3 DNA: TGTGCCAGCCTCAAGGGGGCCACAGATACGCAGTATTTT

clone size: once
D gene: TRBD2
J gene: TRBJ2-1
V gene: TRBV2
CDR3 length: 17
CDR3 protein: CASTRIAAGGSYNEQFF
CDR3 DNA: TGTGCCAGCACCCGTATAGCGGCGGGAGGCTCCTACAATGAGCAGTTCTTC

clone size: .
D gene: TRBD2
J gene: TRBJ2-7
V gene: TRBV6-1
CDR3 length: 14
CDR3 protein: CASSPGRASYEQYF
CDR3 DNA: TGTGCCAGCAGCCCCGGGAGGGCCAGCTACGAGCAGTACTTC

clone size: few
D gene: .
J gene: TRBJ2-7
V gene: TRBV6-4
CDR3 length: 13
CDR3 protein: CASSEIQGGEQYF
CDR3 DNA: TGTGCCAGCAGTGAAATACAGGGTGGCGAGCAGTACTTC

clone size: few
D gene: TRBD1
J gene: TRBJ1-2
V gene: TRBV7-2
CDR3 length: 15
CDR3 protein: CASSVQGDWPYGYTF
CDR3 DNA: TGTGCCAGCAGCGTACAGGGGGATTGGCCCTATGGCTACACCTTC

clone size: .
D gene: TRBD2
J gene: TRBJ2-2
V gene: TRBV29-1
CDR3 length: 15
CDR3 protein: CSVATSGVNTGELFF
CDR3 DNA: TGCAGCGTTGCGACTAGCGGGGTGAACACCGGGGAGCTGTTTTTT

clone size: .
D gene: TRBD1
J gene: TRBJ1-4
V gene: TRBV2
CDR3 length: 15
CDR3 protein: CASIRQGAKNEKLFF
CDR3 DNA: TGTGCCAGCATTAGACAGGGGGCGAAGAATGAAAAACTGTTTTTT

clone size: few
D gene: .
J gene: TRBJ2-2
V gene: TRBV11-3
CDR3 length: 15
CDR3 protein: CASSTFGSQGGELFF
CDR3 DNA: TGTGCCAGCAGCACCTTCGGGTCCCAGGGCGGGGAGCTGTTTTTT

clone size: .
D gene: .
J gene: TRBJ2-5
V gene: TRBV30
CDR3 length: 14
CDR3 protein: CAWRRTDNQETQYF
CDR3 DNA: TGTGCCTGGAGAAGGACAGACAATCAGGAGACCCAGTACTTC

clone size: few
D gene: TRBD2
J gene: TRBJ2-7
V gene: TRBV11-2
CDR3 length: 14
CDR3 protein: CASSLGGGKYEQYF
CDR3 DNA: TGTGCCAGCAGCTTGGGGGGGGGAAAATACGAGCAGTACTTC

clone size: .
D gene: .
J gene: TRBJ2-6
V gene: TRBV27
CDR3 length: 15
CDR3 protein: CASMGQAAGANVLTF
CDR3 DNA: TGTGCCAGCATGGGGCAGGCGGCGGGGGCCAACGTCCTGACTTTC

clone size: .
D gene: TRBD1
J gene: TRBJ1-2
V gene: TRBV5-6
CDR3 length: 14
CDR3 protein: CASTGQGGPYGYTF
CDR3 DNA: TGTGCCAGCACCGGACAGGGAGGTCCCTATGGCTACACCTTC

clone size: .
D gene: .
J gene: TRBJ2-7
V gene: TRBV27
CDR3 length: 17
CDR3 protein: CASSPQGGTLNSYEQYF
CDR3 DNA: TGTGCCAGCAGTCCTCAGGGCGGGACCCTCAATTCCTACGAGCAGTACTTC

clone size: .
D gene: .
J gene: TRBJ1-3
V gene: TRBV7-2
CDR3 length: 13
CDR3 protein: CASSTRTGNTIYF
CDR3 DNA: TGTGCCAGCAGCACCAGGACAGGAAACACCATATATTTT

clone size: .
D gene: TRBD1
J gene: TRBJ2-2
V gene: TRBV5-1
CDR3 length: 16
CDR3 protein: CASSPWTGGAVGELFF
CDR3 DNA: TGCGCCAGCAGCCCTTGGACAGGGGGCGCGGTCGGGGAGCTGTTTTTT

clone size: .
D gene: .
J gene: TRBJ2-7
V gene: TRBV15
CDR3 length: 14
CDR3 protein: CATSRGGSSGEQYF
CDR3 DNA: TGTGCCACCAGCAGAGGAGGGAGTTCAGGCGAGCAGTACTTC

clone size: .
D gene: .
J gene: TRBJ1-1
V gene: TRBV6-5
CDR3 length: 15
CDR3 protein: CASSPSGTPNTEAFF
CDR3 DNA: TGTGCCAGCAGTCCCTCCGGGACACCGAACACTGAAGCTTTCTTT

clone size: .
D gene: .
J gene: TRBJ2-2
V gene: TRBV19
CDR3 length: 17
CDR3 protein: CASSMWSFQGSDGELFF
CDR3 DNA: TGTGCCAGTAGTATGTGGAGCTTCCAGGGTAGTGACGGGGAGCTGTTTTTT

clone size: few
D gene: .
J gene: TRBJ2-3
V gene: TRBV28
CDR3 length: 13
CDR3 protein: CAGRASGTDTQYF
CDR3 DNA: TGTGCCGGAAGGGCTAGCGGCACAGATACGCAGTATTTT

clone size: .
D gene: TRBD1
J gene: TRBJ2-3
V gene: TRBV6-1
CDR3 length: 17
CDR3 protein: CASSERRTGQGTDTQYF
CDR3 DNA: TGTGCCAGCAGTGAAAGAAGGACCGGACAGGGAACAGATACGCAGTATTTT

clone size: .
D gene: .
J gene: TRBJ2-7
V gene: TRBV10-1
CDR3 length: 15
CDR3 protein: CASSEGSGNSYEQYF
CDR3 DNA: TGCGCCAGCAGTGAAGGGTCAGGGAACTCCTACGAGCAGTACTTC

clone size: .
D gene: .
J gene: TRBJ2-7
V gene: TRBV10-2
CDR3 length: 17
CDR3 protein: CASSESNVGANSYEQYF
CDR3 DNA: TGCGCCAGCAGTGAGTCGAACGTAGGAGCTAACTCCTACGAGCAGTACTTC

clone size: .
D gene: .
J gene: TRBJ1-4
V gene: TRBV2
CDR3 length: 17
CDR3 protein: CASSVGGGLLLDEKLFF
CDR3 DNA: TGTGCCAGCAGTGTCGGGGGGGGCCTCCTCCTGGATGAAAAACTGTTTTTT

clone size: .
D gene: TRBD1
J gene: TRBJ1-6
V gene: TRBV7-2
CDR3 length: 14
CDR3 protein: CASAGGRGGSPLHF
CDR3 DNA: TGTGCCAGCGCAGGGGGCAGGGGTGGTTCACCCCTCCACTTT

clone size: .
D gene: TRBD2
J gene: TRBJ2-7
V gene: TRBV11-1
CDR3 length: 16
CDR3 protein: CASSLIGPGGNYEQYF
CDR3 DNA: TGTGCCAGCAGCTTAATTGGACCGGGAGGGAACTACGAGCAGTACTTC

clone size: .
D gene: .
J gene: TRBJ2-1
V gene: TRBV2
CDR3 length: 12
CDR3 protein: CASNVLGDEQFF
CDR3 DNA: TGTGCCAGCAACGTACTGGGCGATGAGCAGTTCTTC

clone size: .
D gene: TRBD2
J gene: TRBJ2-1
V gene: TRBV7-6
CDR3 length: 18
CDR3 protein: CASSLAPPSGNSYNEQFF
CDR3 DNA: TGTGCCAGCAGCTTAGCCCCGCCTAGCGGGAACTCCTACAATGAGCAGTTCTTC

clone size: .
D gene: .
J gene: TRBJ2-7
V gene: TRBV5-1
CDR3 length: 15
CDR3 protein: CAGSLQTGSSYEQYF
CDR3 DNA: TGCGCCGGCAGCCTCCAGACAGGAAGCTCCTACGAGCAGTACTTC

clone size: .
D gene: .
J gene: TRBJ1-4
V gene: TRBV30
CDR3 length: 16
CDR3 protein: CAWSALIGGMAEKLFF
CDR3 DNA: TGTGCCTGGAGCGCACTTATCGGGGGTATGGCTGAAAAACTGTTTTTT